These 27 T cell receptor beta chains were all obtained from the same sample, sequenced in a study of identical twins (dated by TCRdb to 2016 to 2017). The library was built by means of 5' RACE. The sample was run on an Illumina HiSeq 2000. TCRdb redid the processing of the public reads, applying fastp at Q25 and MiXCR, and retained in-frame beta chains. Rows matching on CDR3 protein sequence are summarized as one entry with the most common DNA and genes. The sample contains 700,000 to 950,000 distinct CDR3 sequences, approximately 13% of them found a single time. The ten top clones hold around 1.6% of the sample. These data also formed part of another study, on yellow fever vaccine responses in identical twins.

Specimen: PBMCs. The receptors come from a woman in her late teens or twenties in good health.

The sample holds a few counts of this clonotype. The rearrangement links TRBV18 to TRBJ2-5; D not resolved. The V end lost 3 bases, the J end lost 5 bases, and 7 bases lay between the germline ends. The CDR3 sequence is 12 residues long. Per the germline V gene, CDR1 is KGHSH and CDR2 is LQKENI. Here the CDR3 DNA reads TGTGCCAGCTCACCCACTTGGGAGACCCAGTACTTC. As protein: CASSPTWETQYF.

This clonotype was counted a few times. CDR3 in amino acids: CASRGTSGMADTQYF. Written as DNA, the CDR3 is TGTGCCAGCAGAGGGACTAGCGGGATGGCAGATACGCAGTATTTT. The chain has TRBV9 and TRBJ2-3; TRBD2 matches at 13 bases. The J segment lost 4 bases and the V segment lost 5 bases, leaving 4 bases of the junction unmatched. From germline, CDR1 is SGDLS and CDR2 YYNGEE. There are 15 residues in the CDR3.

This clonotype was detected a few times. CDR3 bases: TGTGCCAGCAGATCCGGGACAGGGGGCTTTTTTGACACTGAAGCTTTCTTT. This gives the protein CASRSGTGGFFDTEAFF. The gene calls are TRBV7-9 and TRBJ1-1, with 12 nucleotides matching TRBD1. Germline CDR1 and CDR2: SEHNR and FQNEAQ (reference sequence). This CDR3 spans 17 amino acids. The V and J ends lost 6 bases and 3 bases, in that order; junction bases with no gene match: 11. Filled out from reference TRBV7-9 and TRBJ1-1, the complete variable domain reads DTGVSQNPRHKITKRGQNVTFRCDPISEHNRLYWYRQTLGQGPEFLTYFQNEAQLEKSRLLSDRFSAERPKGSFSTLEIQRTEQGDSAMYLCASRSGTGGFFDTEAFFGQGTRLTVV.

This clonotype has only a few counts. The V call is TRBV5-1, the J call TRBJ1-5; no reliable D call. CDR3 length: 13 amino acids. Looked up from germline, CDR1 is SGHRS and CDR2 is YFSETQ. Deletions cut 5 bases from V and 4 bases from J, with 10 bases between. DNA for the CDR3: TGCGCCAGCAGACCAGACGGGAATCAGCCCCAGCATTTT. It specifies CASRPDGNQPQHF.

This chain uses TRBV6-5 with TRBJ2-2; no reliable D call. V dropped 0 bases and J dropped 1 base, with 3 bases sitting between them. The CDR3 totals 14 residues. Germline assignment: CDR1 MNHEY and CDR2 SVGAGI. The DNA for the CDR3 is TGTGCCAGCAGTTACTCGATGAACACCGGGGAGCTGTTTTTT. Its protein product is CASSYSMNTGELFF.

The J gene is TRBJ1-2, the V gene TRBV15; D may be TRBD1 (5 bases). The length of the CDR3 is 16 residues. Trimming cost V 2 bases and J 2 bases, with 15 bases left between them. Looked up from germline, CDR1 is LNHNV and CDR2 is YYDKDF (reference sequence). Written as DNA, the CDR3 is TGTGCCACCAGCAGACAGCCGGGACGGGGGAACTATGGCTACACCTTC. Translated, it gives CATSRQPGRGNYGYTF.

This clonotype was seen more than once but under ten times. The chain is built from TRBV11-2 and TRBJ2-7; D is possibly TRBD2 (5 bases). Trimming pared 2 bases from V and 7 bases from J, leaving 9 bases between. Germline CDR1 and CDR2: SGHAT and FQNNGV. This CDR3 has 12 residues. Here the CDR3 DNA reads TGTGCCAGCAGCTTAAACACGGGGGAGCAGTACGTC. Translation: CASSLNTGEQYV.

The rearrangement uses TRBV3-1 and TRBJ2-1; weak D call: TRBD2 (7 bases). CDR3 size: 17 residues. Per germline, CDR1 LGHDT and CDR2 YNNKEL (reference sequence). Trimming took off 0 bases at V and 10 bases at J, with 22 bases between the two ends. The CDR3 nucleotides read TGTGCCAGCAGCCAAGAAGGGGGGGGACTGGCAGGAGGGGAGCAGTTCTTC. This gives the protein CASSQEGGGLAGGEQFF.

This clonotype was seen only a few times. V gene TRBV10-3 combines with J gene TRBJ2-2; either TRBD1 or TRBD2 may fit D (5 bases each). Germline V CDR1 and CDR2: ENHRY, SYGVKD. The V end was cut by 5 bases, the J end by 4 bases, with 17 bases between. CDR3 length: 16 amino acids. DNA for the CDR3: TGTGCCATCAGTCGAACCGGGGAAAGGGGCACCGGGGAGCTGTTTTTT. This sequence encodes CAISRTGERGTGELFF.

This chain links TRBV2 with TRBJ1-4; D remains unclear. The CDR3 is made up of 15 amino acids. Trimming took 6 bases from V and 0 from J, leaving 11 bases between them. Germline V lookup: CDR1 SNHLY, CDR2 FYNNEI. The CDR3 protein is CASREYGATNEKLFF. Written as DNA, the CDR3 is TGTGCCAGCAGAGAATACGGGGCAACTAATGAAAAACTGTTTTTT.

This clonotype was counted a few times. The CDR3 coding sequence is TGTGCCAGCAGTTTAGGACAGTTGTACCAAGAGACCCAGTACTTC. Translating gives CASSLGQLYQETQYF. The chain links TRBV28 to TRBJ2-5; weak D call: TRBD1 (6 bases). The V end lost 2 bases, the J end lost 0 bases, and 10 bases lay between the germline ends. This CDR3 is built from 15 residues. From germline, CDR1 is MDHEN and CDR2 SYDVKM.

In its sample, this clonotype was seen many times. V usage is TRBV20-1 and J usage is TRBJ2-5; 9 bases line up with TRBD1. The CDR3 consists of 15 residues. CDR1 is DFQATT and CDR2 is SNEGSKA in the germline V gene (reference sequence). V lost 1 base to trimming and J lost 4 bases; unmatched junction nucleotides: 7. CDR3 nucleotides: TGCAGTGCTAGAGGTCCGGGACAGGGAATAGAGACCCAGTACTTC. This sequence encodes CSARGPGQGIETQYF.

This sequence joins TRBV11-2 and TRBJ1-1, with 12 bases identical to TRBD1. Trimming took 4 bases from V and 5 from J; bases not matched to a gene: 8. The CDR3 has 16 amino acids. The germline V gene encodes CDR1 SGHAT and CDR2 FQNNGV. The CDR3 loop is CASSSGTGGIGTEAFF. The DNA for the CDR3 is TGTGCCAGCAGCTCAGGGACAGGGGGCATAGGGACTGAAGCTTTCTTT.

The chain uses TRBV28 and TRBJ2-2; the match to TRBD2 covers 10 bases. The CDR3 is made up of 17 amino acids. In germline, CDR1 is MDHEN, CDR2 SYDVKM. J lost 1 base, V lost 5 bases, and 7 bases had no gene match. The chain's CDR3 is CASSPIRLAGNTGELFF. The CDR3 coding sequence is TGTGCCAGCAGTCCGATTCGACTAGCGGGGAACACCGGGGAGCTGTTTTTT.

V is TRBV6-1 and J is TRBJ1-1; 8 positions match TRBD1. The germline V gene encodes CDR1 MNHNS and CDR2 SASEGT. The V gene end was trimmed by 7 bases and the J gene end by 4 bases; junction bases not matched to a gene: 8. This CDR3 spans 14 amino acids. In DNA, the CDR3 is TGTGCCAGCACCCCACAGGGGGTCGGCACTGAAGCTTTCTTT. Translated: CASTPQGVGTEAFF.

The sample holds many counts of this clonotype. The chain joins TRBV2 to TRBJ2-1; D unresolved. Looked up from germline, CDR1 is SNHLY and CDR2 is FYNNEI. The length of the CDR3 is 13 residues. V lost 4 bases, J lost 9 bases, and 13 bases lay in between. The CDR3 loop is CASSGNSLGEQFF. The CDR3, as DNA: TGTGCCAGCAGTGGAAATTCGCTCGGTGAGCAGTTCTTC.

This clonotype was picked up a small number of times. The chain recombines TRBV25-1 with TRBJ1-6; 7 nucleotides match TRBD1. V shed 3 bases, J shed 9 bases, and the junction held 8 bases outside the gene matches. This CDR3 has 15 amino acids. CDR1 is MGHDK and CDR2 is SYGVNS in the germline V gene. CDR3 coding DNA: TGTGCCAGCAGTGAGGGGGATGGGACAGCTTCACCCCTCCACTTT. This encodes CASSEGDGTASPLHF.

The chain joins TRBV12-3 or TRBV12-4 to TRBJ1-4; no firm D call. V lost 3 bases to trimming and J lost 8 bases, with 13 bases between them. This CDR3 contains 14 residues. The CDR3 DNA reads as TGTGCCAGCAGTTTTGGTCGCCCGACAGAAAAACTGTTTTTT. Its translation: CASSFGRPTEKLFF.

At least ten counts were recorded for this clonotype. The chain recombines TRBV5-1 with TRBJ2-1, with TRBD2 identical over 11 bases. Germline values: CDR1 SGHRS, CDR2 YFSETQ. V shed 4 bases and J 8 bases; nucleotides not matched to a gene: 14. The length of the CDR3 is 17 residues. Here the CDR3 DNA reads TGCGCCAGCAGCATGAATATAGCGGGGGGGCTCACGGATGAGCAGTTCTTC. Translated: CASSMNIAGGLTDEQFF. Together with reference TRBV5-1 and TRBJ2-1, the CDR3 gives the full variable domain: KAGVTQTPRYLIKTRGQQVTLSCSPISGHRSVSWYQQTPGQGLQFLFEYFSETQRNKGNFPGRFSGRQFSNSRSEMNVSTLELGDSALYLCASSMNIAGGLTDEQFFGPGTRLTVL.

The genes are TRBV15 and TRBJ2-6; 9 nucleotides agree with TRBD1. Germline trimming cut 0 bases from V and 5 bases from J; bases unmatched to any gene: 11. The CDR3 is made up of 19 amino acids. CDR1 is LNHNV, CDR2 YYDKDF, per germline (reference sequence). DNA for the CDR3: TGTGCCACCAGCAGAGATGCGGGACAGGGATTTTCTCGGGCCAACGTCCTGACTTTC. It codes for CATSRDAGQGFSRANVLTF.

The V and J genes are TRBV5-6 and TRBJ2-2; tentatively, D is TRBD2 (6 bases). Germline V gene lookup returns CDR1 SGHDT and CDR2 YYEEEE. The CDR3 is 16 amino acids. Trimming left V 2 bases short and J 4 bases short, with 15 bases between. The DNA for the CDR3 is TGTGCCAGCAGCTTTTTAGCGGTGGGGAGCACCGGGGAGCTGTTTTTT. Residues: CASSFLAVGSTGELFF. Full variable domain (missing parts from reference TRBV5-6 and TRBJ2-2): DAGVTQSPTHLIKTRGQQVTLRCSPKSGHDTVSWYQQALGQGPQFIFQYYEEEERQRGNFPDRFSGHQFPNYSSELNVNALLLGDSALYLCASSFLAVGSTGELFFGEGSRLTVL.

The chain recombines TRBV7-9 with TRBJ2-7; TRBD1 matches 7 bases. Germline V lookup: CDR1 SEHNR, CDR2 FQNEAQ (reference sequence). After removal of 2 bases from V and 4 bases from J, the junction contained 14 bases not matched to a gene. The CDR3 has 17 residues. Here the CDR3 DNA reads TGTGCCAGCAGCTTAACAAATTCCGGGACAGCAGGGTACGAGCAGTACTTC. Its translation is CASSLTNSGTAGYEQYF.

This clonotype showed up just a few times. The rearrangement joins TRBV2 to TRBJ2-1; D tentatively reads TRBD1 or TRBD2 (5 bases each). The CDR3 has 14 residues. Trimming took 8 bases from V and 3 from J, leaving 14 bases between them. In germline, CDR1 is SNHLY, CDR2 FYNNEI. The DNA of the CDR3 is TGTGCCAGCGAGACACGGGACGGCTACAATGAGCAGTTCTTC. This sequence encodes CASETRDGYNEQFF.

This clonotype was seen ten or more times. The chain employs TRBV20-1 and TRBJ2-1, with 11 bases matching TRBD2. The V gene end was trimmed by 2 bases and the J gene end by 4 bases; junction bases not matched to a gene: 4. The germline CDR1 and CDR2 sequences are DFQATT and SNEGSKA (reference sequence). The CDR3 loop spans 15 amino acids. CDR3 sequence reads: CSARQTSGDYNEQFF. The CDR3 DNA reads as TGCAGTGCTAGACAGACTAGCGGGGATTACAATGAGCAGTTCTTC.

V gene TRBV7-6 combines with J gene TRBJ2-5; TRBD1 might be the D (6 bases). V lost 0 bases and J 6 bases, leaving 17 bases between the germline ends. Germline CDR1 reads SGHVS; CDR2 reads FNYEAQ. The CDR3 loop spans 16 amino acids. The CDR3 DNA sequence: TGTGCCAGCAGCTTAGCGGTGGGAGAACAGGGCAAGACCCAGTACTTC. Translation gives CASSLAVGEQGKTQYF. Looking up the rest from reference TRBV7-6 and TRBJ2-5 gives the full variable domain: GAGVSQSPRYKVTKRGQDVALRCDPISGHVSLYWYRQALGQGPEFLTYFNYEAQQDKSGLPNDRFSAERPEGSISTLTIQRTEQRDSAMYRCASSLAVGEQGKTQYFGPGTRLLVL.

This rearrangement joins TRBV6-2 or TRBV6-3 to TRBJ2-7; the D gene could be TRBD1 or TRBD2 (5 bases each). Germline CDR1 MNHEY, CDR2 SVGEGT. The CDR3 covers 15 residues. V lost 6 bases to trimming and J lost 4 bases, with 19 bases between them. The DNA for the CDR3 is TGTGCCAGCAGCCCCTCCCGGGACCCGTCATACGAGCAGTACTTC. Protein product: CASSPSRDPSYEQYF.

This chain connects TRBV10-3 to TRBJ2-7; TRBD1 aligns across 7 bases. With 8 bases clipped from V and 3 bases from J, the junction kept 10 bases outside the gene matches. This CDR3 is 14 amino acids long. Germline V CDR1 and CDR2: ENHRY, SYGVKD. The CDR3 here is CAIAPGTDVYEQYV. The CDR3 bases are TGTGCCATCGCGCCGGGGACAGATGTCTACGAGCAGTACGTC.